This is a list of T cell receptor beta chains from one sample in a study of shared clonotypes between healthy human individuals. This table comes from immunoSEQ multiplex PCR, and its TCRdb copy is limited to in-frame clones, with some not included. The table includes approximately 340,000 clones, around 79% detected once. The specimen was memory CD4+ T cells sorted from blood. The source of these receptors is a man aged 25 to 45 in good health. The CDR3 runs from the conserved cysteine through the conserved F or W. The order of the fields is CDR3 DNA, CDR3 protein, clone size, D gene, J gene, V gene. A D gene is named only where the DNA matches it firmly. Size is stated for part of the rows, as once, few or many counts, or as a class when the clone is expanded.

DNA: TGTGCCAGCGGTGCAGGAAATATCCTTTATGAGCAGTTCTTC
CDR3: CASGAGNILYEQFF
size: .
D: .
J: TRBJ2-1
V: TRBV6-1

DNA: TGCAGCGTTGAAGAATATTCCGGCTACACCTTC
CDR3: CSVEEYSGYTF
size: once
D: .
J: TRBJ1-2
V: TRBV29-1

DNA: TGCGCCAGCAGCTTGGGAATTCTGGGTGAGCAGTTCTTC
CDR3: CASSLGILGEQFF
size: .
D: .
J: TRBJ2-1
V: TRBV5-1

DNA: TGTGCCTGGAGTGGGAGAGGGAACACCGGGGAGCTGTTTTTT
CDR3: CAWSGRGNTGELFF
size: .
D: .
J: TRBJ2-2
V: TRBV30

DNA: TGTGCCAGCAGTTACGCAGGGGGTGGAAGCAATCAGCCCCAGCATTTT
CDR3: CASSYAGGGSNQPQHF
size: .
D: TRBD1
J: TRBJ1-5
V: TRBV28

DNA: TGTGCCAGCAGCTTAGGGTTCGGGACTAGCGGGAGAAGGTACACCGGGGAGCTGTTTTTT
CDR3: CASSLGFGTSGRRYTGELFF
size: once
D: TRBD2
J: TRBJ2-2
V: TRBV13

DNA: TGTGCCTGGTCCCCCGGACAGACCTATGGCTACACCTTC
CDR3: CAWSPGQTYGYTF
size: .
D: .
J: TRBJ1-2
V: TRBV30

DNA: TGCGCCAGCAGCCAAGAAGGGGATGATGTGTCGGCTAGCGGGAATTCAGATACGCAGTATTTT
CDR3: CASSQEGDDVSASGNSDTQYF
size: .
D: TRBD2
J: TRBJ2-3
V: TRBV4-1

DNA: TGTGCCAGCAGCTTGGGACAGCAAGAGACCCAGTACTTC
CDR3: CASSLGQQETQYF
size: many
D: .
J: TRBJ2-5
V: TRBV5-6

DNA: TGTGCCAGCAGCCCGCAGACTAGGCCACGGGTCACCGGGGAGCTGTTTTTT
CDR3: CASSPQTRPRVTGELFF
size: .
D: .
J: TRBJ2-2
V: TRBV9

DNA: TGTGCCAGCAGCCAACACGGGACTGGGGATGAAAAACTGTTTTTT
CDR3: CASSQHGTGDEKLFF
size: .
D: .
J: TRBJ1-4
V: TRBV7-2

DNA: TGTGCCATCAGTGAGTCAGGGGGGACCCTCTACAATGAGCAGTTCTTC
CDR3: CAISESGGTLYNEQFF
size: .
D: .
J: TRBJ2-1
V: TRBV10-3

DNA: TGTGCCAGCTCACCTCCGGCCTCGGGACTCGACGAGCAGTACTTC
CDR3: CASSPPASGLDEQYF
size: .
D: .
J: TRBJ2-7
V: TRBV18

DNA: TGTGCCAGCAGGAGAACGGGGAATAATGAAAAACTGTTTTTT
CDR3: CASRRTGNNEKLFF
size: .
D: .
J: TRBJ1-4
V: TRBV6-1

DNA: TGTGCCAGCAGCTTAGGGGTAGGCTCCTACAATGAGCAGTTCTTC
CDR3: CASSLGVGSYNEQFF
size: many
D: .
J: TRBJ2-1
V: TRBV7-2

DNA: TGTGCCAGCAGCTTAAAGGCGACTAGCGGGAGGTCCACAGATACGCAGTATTTT
CDR3: CASSLKATSGRSTDTQYF
size: .
D: TRBD2
J: TRBJ2-3
V: TRBV7-8

DNA: TGTGCCAGCAGCTTAGGAGCTGATGAGCAGTTCTTC
CDR3: CASSLGADEQFF
size: .
D: .
J: TRBJ2-1
V: TRBV7-2

DNA: TGTGCCAGCAGTTTAGTTCCTCAGGGGGATTACTATGGCTACACCTTC
CDR3: CASSLVPQGDYYGYTF
size: .
D: TRBD1
J: TRBJ1-2
V: TRBV27

DNA: TGTGCCAGCAGTGATCTAGCGAGGGACGAGCAGTTCTTC
CDR3: CASSDLARDEQFF
size: .
D: .
J: TRBJ2-1
V: TRBV25-1

DNA: TGTGCCAGCAGTGCGGATGGGGTCTCCAGGGATACGCAGTATTTT
CDR3: CASSADGVSRDTQYF
size: .
D: .
J: TRBJ2-3
V: TRBV25-1

DNA: TGCGCCAGCAGCTGGAATCCGGGACGTAAGAACACTGAAGCTTTCTTT
CDR3: CASSWNPGRKNTEAFF
size: .
D: .
J: TRBJ1-1
V: TRBV4-1

DNA: TGTGCCAGCTCACCACCAGCGGGGAGCTACGAGCAGTACTTC
CDR3: CASSPPAGSYEQYF
size: .
D: TRBD2
J: TRBJ2-7
V: TRBV18

DNA: TGCGCCAGCAGCTTGGGAGGTCTCACCGATAGAGGGGCCAACGTCCTGACTTTC
CDR3: CASSLGGLTDRGANVLTF
size: .
D: .
J: TRBJ2-6
V: TRBV5-1

DNA: TGCGCCAGCAGTGAGCCTAGGTCGAAGAGCTCCTACGAGCAGTACTTC
CDR3: CASSEPRSKSSYEQYF
size: once
D: .
J: TRBJ2-7
V: TRBV10-2

DNA: TGCGCCAGCAGCGCCCAACAGGGGATAGTAACTGAAGCTTTCTTT
CDR3: CASSAQQGIVTEAFF
size: .
D: TRBD1
J: TRBJ1-1
V: TRBV4-1

DNA: TGTGCCAGCAGTGGGAAACTAGTCTTAGGACAGGATGAGCAGTTCTTC
CDR3: CASSGKLVLGQDEQFF
size: .
D: TRBD1
J: TRBJ2-1
V: TRBV28

DNA: TGCGCCAGCAGCCAAGGGGCAGCATCTCATGGAAACACCATATATTTT
CDR3: CASSQGAASHGNTIYF
size: few
D: .
J: TRBJ1-3
V: TRBV4-3

DNA: TGTGCCAGCAGCGCAGGGACTTCCAATGAGCAGTTCTTC
CDR3: CASSAGTSNEQFF
size: .
D: .
J: TRBJ2-1
V: TRBV9

DNA: TGTGCCAGCTCACAACTTTACAGGGATGGAGTGGAGCCCCAGCATTTT
CDR3: CASSQLYRDGVEPQHF
size: .
D: .
J: TRBJ1-5
V: TRBV18

DNA: TGTGCCAGCCCCCCGGGACCCCACCGATACGAGCAGTACTTC
CDR3: CASPPGPHRYEQYF
size: .
D: .
J: TRBJ2-7
V: TRBV25-1

DNA: TGTGCCAGTAGTACCAACTCTCGGACACTTCACGGGTCTAATGAAAAACTGTTTTTT
CDR3: CASSTNSRTLHGSNEKLFF
size: .
D: .
J: TRBJ1-4
V: TRBV19

DNA: TGTGCCAGTAGTAAGACAGGGGGGCATCAGCCCCAGCATTTT
CDR3: CASSKTGGHQPQHF
size: .
D: TRBD1
J: TRBJ1-5
V: TRBV19

DNA: TGTGCCAGTAGACTAGGGGTCACCCAAGAGACCCAGTACTTC
CDR3: CASRLGVTQETQYF
size: .
D: .
J: TRBJ2-5
V: TRBV19

DNA: TGTGCCAGCAGTCTAAATCGGTACAATGAGCAGTTCTTC
CDR3: CASSLNRYNEQFF
size: .
D: .
J: TRBJ2-1
V: TRBV27

DNA: TGTGCCAGCAGCCACAACTCCCCAAATCAGCCCCAGCATTTT
CDR3: CASSHNSPNQPQHF
size: .
D: .
J: TRBJ1-5
V: TRBV7-9

DNA: TGTGCCAGCAGCTTAGAATTTGGGACTAGCGGGGAGCTGTTTTTT
CDR3: CASSLEFGTSGELFF
size: once
D: TRBD2
J: TRBJ2-2
V: TRBV7-2

DNA: TGTGCCAGCAGTGAATTTGGGTCCTACGAGCAGTACTTC
CDR3: CASSEFGSYEQYF
size: .
D: .
J: TRBJ2-7
V: TRBV25-1

DNA: TGTGCCAGCTCACCCGGGACAGGTCAGGGCTACACCTTC
CDR3: CASSPGTGQGYTF
size: .
D: TRBD1
J: TRBJ1-2
V: TRBV18

DNA: TGTGCCAGCAGCTTAGTATCGGGCCAGAGGGCTTTCTTT
CDR3: CASSLVSGQRAFF
size: .
D: .
J: TRBJ1-1
V: TRBV11-2

DNA: TGCGCCAGCAGCCGCGCCACTAATGAAAAACTGTTTTTT
CDR3: CASSRATNEKLFF
size: .
D: .
J: TRBJ1-4
V: TRBV4-1

DNA: TGTGCCAGCAGCTTAGCCGGAGAGACCCAGTACTTC
CDR3: CASSLAGETQYF
size: once
D: .
J: TRBJ2-5
V: TRBV7-7

DNA: TGCGCCAGCAGCTTGGTAGCGGGGGGCGGGAGTAATGAGCAGTTCTTC
CDR3: CASSLVAGGGSNEQFF
size: .
D: TRBD2
J: TRBJ2-1
V: TRBV5-1

DNA: TGTGCCAGTAGTGGACCCACAAAGGATTGGCAGTTCTTC
CDR3: CASSGPTKDWQFF
size: .
D: .
J: TRBJ2-1
V: TRBV19

DNA: TGTGCCAGCAGCCTCGCGGGGGGCGCGGGTGAAAAACTGTTTTTT
CDR3: CASSLAGGAGEKLFF
size: .
D: .
J: TRBJ1-4
V: TRBV11-2

DNA: TGTGCCAGCAGTTATTTATTTCCCATTGTGACCTGGGAGTTTAGCGATGAGCAGTACTTC
CDR3: CASSYLFPIVTWEFSDEQYF
size: .
D: .
J: TRBJ2-7
V: TRBV6-9

DNA: TGCGCCAGCAGTGAGTTGGAGCGCCCAGATACGCAGTATTTT
CDR3: CASSELERPDTQYF
size: .
D: .
J: TRBJ2-3
V: TRBV10-1

DNA: TGTGCCAGCAGCTTAACTTCGGCCATGACTAGCGGGCCCGGGGAGCTGTTTTTT
CDR3: CASSLTSAMTSGPGELFF
size: few
D: TRBD2
J: TRBJ2-2
V: TRBV7-2

DNA: TGTGCCAGCTCACCAAATACAGGGGATACGCAGTATTTT
CDR3: CASSPNTGDTQYF
size: .
D: .
J: TRBJ2-3
V: TRBV18

DNA: TGTGCCAGCAGCTTGGACGGTCAAGAGACCCAGTACTTC
CDR3: CASSLDGQETQYF
size: .
D: .
J: TRBJ2-5
V: TRBV11-3

DNA: TGTGCCAGTAGTATAAGGACAGGCGGAGGCGAGCAGTACTTC
CDR3: CASSIRTGGGEQYF
size: .
D: TRBD1
J: TRBJ2-7
V: TRBV19

DNA: TGTGCCAGCAGCTTAGACCTAGCGGGATTCGAGCAGTACTTC
CDR3: CASSLDLAGFEQYF
size: many
D: TRBD2
J: TRBJ2-7
V: TRBV7-2

DNA: TGCGCCAGCAGCTTGACCATAGCGGGAGGTACCGGGGAGCTGTTTTTT
CDR3: CASSLTIAGGTGELFF
size: .
D: TRBD2
J: TRBJ2-2
V: TRBV5-1

DNA: TGTGCCAGCAGGGAGAGGGACGAGCAGTACTTC
CDR3: CASRERDEQYF
size: .
D: .
J: TRBJ2-7
V: TRBV6-6

DNA: TGTGCCAGCTCACCGGGACAGGGGGCCTACGAGCAGTACTTC
CDR3: CASSPGQGAYEQYF
size: .
D: TRBD1
J: TRBJ2-7
V: TRBV18

DNA: TGTGCCAGCAGCCACGACGACTTCCCCACCAATGAGCAGTTCTTC
CDR3: CASSHDDFPTNEQFF
size: .
D: .
J: TRBJ2-1
V: TRBV7-2